This T cell receptor (beta chain) was observed in a study of beta chain features in type 1 diabetes. Findings and limits, study-wide: Within the patient group, naive, central memory and Treg TCRB repertoires appeared more similar to each other than within healthy donors.

TCRB transcripts that were expressed got sequenced, as all of the isolated RNA had been reverse transcribed. TCRdb's table, derived via immunoSEQ multiplex PCR, lists solely in-frame clones and lacks some. The sample gives roughly 380,000 clones, about 19% of which show up once; around 0.045% is in the top ten. CDR1 and CDR2 (germline): LGHNA, YNFKEQ. V gave up 0 bases and J gave up 9 bases, with 21 bases separating them. The CDR3 is 17 residues long. Regarding this clone: Antigen unknown.

The gene calls are TRBV4-2 and TRBJ2-1; a weak D match, TRBD2 (5 bases). Sequenced input: naive CD4+ T cells from blood. The TCR sequence derives from a woman younger than 35 in good health. CDR3 bases: TGTGCCAGCAGCCAAGAGGGAGCGGTGCCTTACAATAGTGAGCAGTTCTTC. It translates to CASSQEGAVPYNSEQFF.